This T cell receptor (beta chain) was captured by sequencing in a study of T cell changes during pregnancy in multiple sclerosis. The germline V gene has CDR1 SGHRS and CDR2 YFSETQ. The ends lost 0 bases at V and 4 bases at J; junction bases unmatched: 5. CDR3 length: 15 amino acids. Produced via immunoSEQ multiplex PCR; TCRdb's table is partial and in-frame only. Of 45,000 to 60,000 clones listed, approximately 91% were seen once; the top ten hold roughly 0.61%. This clonotype was sampled from a female donor in good health, enrolled as a control in a pregnancy study. This chain links TRBV5-1 with TRBJ2-7, with TRBD2 matching 9 bases. The material sequenced was CD4+ T cells from peripheral blood mononuclear cells, taken after pregnancy. The CDR3 sequence: CASSLGRGGLYEQYF. The CDR3 coding sequence is TGCGCCAGCAGCTTGGGGCGGGGGGGCCTATACGAGCAGTACTTC. The complete variable domain, with remaining parts taken from reference TRBV5-1 and TRBJ2-7, reads KAGVTQTPRYLIKTRGQQVTLSCSPISGHRSVSWYQQTPGQGLQFLFEYFSETQRNKGNFPGRFSGRQFSNSRSEMNVSTLELGDSALYLCASSLGRGGLYEQYFGPGTRLTVT.